Presented here are 8 T cell receptor beta chains from one specimen sequenced in a study of blood T cell repertoires in COVID-19. The method was immunoSEQ multiplex PCR; TCRdb's version includes in-frame clones alone and lacks a portion of them. The sample shows over 60,000 clones, 85% to 90% of them seen only once. Sequenced input: peripheral blood. Source of these receptors: a man between 70 and 80 years old with active or convalescent COVID-19.

The rearrangement uses TRBV28 and TRBJ2-3; TRBD2 is a possible D gene (5 bases). Germline lookup yields CDR1 MDHEN and CDR2 SYDVKM. This CDR3 is 17 amino acids long. Deletions cut 5 bases from V and 1 base from J, with 19 bases between. CDR3: CASSTTAGLSGTDTQYF. The CDR3 DNA reads as TGTGCCAGCAGTACAACCGCGGGTCTCTCAGGCACAGATACGCAGTATTTT.

The chain uses TRBV6-2 or TRBV6-3 and TRBJ2-7; a weak D match, TRBD1 (6 bases). The CDR3 extends over 13 amino acids. Germline V CDR1 and CDR2: MNHEY, SVGEGT. V gave up 6 bases and J gave up 6 bases, with 15 bases separating them. In nucleotides, the CDR3 is TGTGCCAGCAGCCCCCAGGGGTTGGGCGAGCAGTACTTC. Translated, it gives CASSPQGLGEQYF.

The chain carries TRBV18 and TRBJ2-2; D may be TRBD2 (6 bases). The germline V gene encodes CDR1 KGHSH and CDR2 LQKENI. CDR3 length equals 13 residues. V was trimmed by 5 bases and J by 4 bases, leaving 8 bases between them. The DNA of the CDR3 is TGTGCCAGCTCAGCGGGGAGCACCGGGGAGCTGTTTTTT. It yields the protein CASSAGSTGELFF.

This rearrangement joins TRBV7-3 to TRBJ2-3; D is unresolved. This CDR3 is 13 amino acids long. Germline loops: CDR1 SGHTA, CDR2 FQGTGA. Between the trimmed V and J ends, which lost 3 bases and 1 base, there was a span of 5 bases. CDR3 residues: CASSLGRTDTQYF. CDR3 bases: TGTGCCAGCAGCTTGGGCCGCACAGATACGCAGTATTTT.

In this sample, this clone turned up once. The chain links TRBV6-5 to TRBJ2-5; 11 nucleotides match TRBD1. V lost 8 bases, J lost 4 bases, and 9 bases stayed unmatched. The CDR3 sequence is 15 residues long. Germline assignment: CDR1 MNHEY and CDR2 SVGAGI. CDR3 sequence reads: CASGFPGQGGETQYF. As DNA, the CDR3 is TGTGCCAGCGGATTCCCGGGACAGGGGGGAGAGACCCAGTACTTC.

The V gene is TRBV2, the J gene TRBJ1-1; TRBD1 matches 8 bases. V shed 5 bases, J shed 1 base, and the junction held 6 bases outside the gene matches. Germline assignment: CDR1 SNHLY and CDR2 FYNNEI. The CDR3 is 15 residues long. CDR3 sequence (DNA): TGTGCCAGCAGTCGTGCCGGGACAGGGAACACTGAAGCTTTCTTT. Amino acids: CASSRAGTGNTEAFF.

The chain combines TRBV19 with TRBJ1-4; D remains ambiguous. V was cut by 5 bases and J by 6 bases, with 7 bases left in between. CDR1 is LNHDA, CDR2 SQIVND, per germline (reference sequence). The CDR3 is 12 amino acids. The CDR3 protein is CASSRQDEKLFF. The CDR3 DNA reads as TGTGCCAGTAGTCGGCAGGATGAAAAACTGTTTTTT.

This chain connects TRBV9 to TRBJ1-3; tentatively, D is TRBD1 (5 bases). The CDR3 contains 17 residues. CDR1 SGDLS and CDR2 YYNGEE come from the germline V gene. Trimming cost V 0 bases and J 7 bases, with 20 bases left between them. In nucleotides, the CDR3 is TGTGCCAGCAGCGTAGAGGGGACGGCCGGGAGAAGGAACACCATATATTTT. Amino acids: CASSVEGTAGRRNTIYF.